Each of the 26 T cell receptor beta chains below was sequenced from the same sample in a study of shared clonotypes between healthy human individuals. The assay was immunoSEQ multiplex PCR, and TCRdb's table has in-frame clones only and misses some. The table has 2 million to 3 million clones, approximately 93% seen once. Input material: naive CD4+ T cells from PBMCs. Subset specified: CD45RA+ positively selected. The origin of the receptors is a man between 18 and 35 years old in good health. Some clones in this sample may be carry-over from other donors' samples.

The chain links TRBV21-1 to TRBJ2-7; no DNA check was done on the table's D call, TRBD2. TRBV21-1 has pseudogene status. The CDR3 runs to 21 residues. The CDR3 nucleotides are TGTGCCAGCAGCAAAGCCGCATACGCGTTGATACGGCGACTAGTGGTGGGCGAGCAGTACTTC. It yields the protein CASSKAAYALIRRLVVGEQYF.

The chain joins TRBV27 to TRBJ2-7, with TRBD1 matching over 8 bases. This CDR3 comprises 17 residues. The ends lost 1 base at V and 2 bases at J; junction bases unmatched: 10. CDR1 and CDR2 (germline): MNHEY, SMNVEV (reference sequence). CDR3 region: CASSLLGSDRGTYEQYF. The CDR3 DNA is TGTGCCAGCAGTTTATTGGGTTCTGACAGGGGCACCTACGAGCAGTACTTC.

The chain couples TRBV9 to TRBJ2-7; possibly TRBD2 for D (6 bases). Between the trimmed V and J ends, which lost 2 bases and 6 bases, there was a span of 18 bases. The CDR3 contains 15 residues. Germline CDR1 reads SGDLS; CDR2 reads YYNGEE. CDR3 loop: CASSVQDYTGVEQYF. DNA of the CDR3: TGTGCCAGCAGCGTGCAGGACTATACGGGTGTCGAGCAGTACTTC.

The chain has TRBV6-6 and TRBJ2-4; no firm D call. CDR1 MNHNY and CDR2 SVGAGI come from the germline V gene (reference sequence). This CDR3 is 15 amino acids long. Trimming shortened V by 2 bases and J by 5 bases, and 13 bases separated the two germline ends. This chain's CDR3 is CASSYRHPGENIQYF. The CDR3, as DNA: TGTGCCAGCAGTTACCGACACCCTGGGGAAAACATTCAGTACTTC.

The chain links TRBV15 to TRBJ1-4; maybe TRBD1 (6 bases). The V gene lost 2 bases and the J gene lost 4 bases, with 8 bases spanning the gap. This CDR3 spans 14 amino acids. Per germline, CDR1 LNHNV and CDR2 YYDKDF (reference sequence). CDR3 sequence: CATSRQGFNEKLFF. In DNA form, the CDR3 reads TGTGCCACCAGCAGACAGGGGTTTAATGAAAAACTGTTTTTT.

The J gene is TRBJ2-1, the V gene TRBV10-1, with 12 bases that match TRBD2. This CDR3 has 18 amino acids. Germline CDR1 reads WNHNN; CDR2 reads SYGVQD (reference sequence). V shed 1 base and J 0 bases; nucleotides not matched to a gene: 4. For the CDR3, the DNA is TGCGCCAGCAGTGAGTTGGCTAGCGGGAGGGCCTCCTACAATGAGCAGTTCTTC. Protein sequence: CASSELASGRASYNEQFF.

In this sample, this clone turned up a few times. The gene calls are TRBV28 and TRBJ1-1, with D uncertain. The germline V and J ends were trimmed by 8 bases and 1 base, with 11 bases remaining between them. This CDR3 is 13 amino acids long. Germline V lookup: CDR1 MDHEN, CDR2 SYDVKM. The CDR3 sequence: CASGSTSNTEAFF. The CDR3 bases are TGTGCCAGCGGGAGCACATCGAACACTGAAGCTTTCTTT.

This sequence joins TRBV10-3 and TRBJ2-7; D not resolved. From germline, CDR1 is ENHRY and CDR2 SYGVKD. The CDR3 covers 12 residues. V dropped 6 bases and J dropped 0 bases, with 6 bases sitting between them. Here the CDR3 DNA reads TGTGCCATCAGGGCAATCTCCTACGAGCAGTACTTC. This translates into CAIRAISYEQYF.

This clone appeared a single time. This CDR3 is CASSEWSGYTGELFF. For the CDR3, the DNA is TGTGCCAGCAGTGAATGGAGCGGATACACCGGGGAGCTGTTTTTT. The chain combines TRBV2 with TRBJ2-2; perhaps TRBD2 as D (5 bases). Trimming took off 2 bases at V and 3 bases at J, with 10 bases between the two ends. The CDR3 is 15 residues long. Germline V gene sequence: CDR1 SNHLY, CDR2 FYNNEI. The full variable domain, its missing parts supplied by reference TRBV2 and TRBJ2-2, is EPEVTQTPSHQVTQMGQEVILRCVPISNHLYFYWYRQILGQKVEFLVSFYNNEISEKSEIFDDQFSVERPDGSNFTLKIRSTKLEDSAMYFCASSEWSGYTGELFFGEGSRLTVL.

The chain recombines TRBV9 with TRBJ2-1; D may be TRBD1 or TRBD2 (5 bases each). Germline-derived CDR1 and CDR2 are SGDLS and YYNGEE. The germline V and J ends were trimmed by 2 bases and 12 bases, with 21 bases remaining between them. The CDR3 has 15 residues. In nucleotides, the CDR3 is TGTGCCAGCAGCGTTAAGTGGGGACCCGGAGGAGGGCAGTTCTTC. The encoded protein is CASSVKWGPGGGQFF.

DNA of the CDR3: TGTGCCAGCAGTCTGCCGGGACAGGGGCACACCGGGGAGCTGTTTTTT. Translated, it gives CASSLPGQGHTGELFF. The V and J genes are TRBV28 and TRBJ2-2; 10 bases align to TRBD1. The ends lost 5 bases at V and 3 bases at J; junction bases unmatched: 6. CDR1 and CDR2 (germline): MDHEN, SYDVKM. This CDR3 is built from 16 residues.

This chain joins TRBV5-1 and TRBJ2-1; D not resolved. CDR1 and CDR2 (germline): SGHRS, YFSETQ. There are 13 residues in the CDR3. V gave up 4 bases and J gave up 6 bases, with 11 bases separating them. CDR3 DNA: TGCGCCAGCAGCCCGTACGGCGGCAATGAGCAGTTCTTC. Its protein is CASSPYGGNEQFF.

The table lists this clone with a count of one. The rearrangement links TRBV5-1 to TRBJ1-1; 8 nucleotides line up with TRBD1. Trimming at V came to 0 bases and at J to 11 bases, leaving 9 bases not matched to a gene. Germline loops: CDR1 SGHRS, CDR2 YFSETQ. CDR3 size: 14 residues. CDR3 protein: CASSLEGDRGLAFF. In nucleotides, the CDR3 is TGCGCCAGCAGCTTGGAGGGCGACAGGGGTTTGGCTTTCTTT.

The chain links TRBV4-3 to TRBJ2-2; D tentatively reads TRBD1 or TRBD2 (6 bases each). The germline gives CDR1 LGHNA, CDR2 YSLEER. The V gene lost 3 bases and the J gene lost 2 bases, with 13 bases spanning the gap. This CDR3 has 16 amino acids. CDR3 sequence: CASSHESGANTGELFF. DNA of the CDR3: TGCGCCAGCAGCCACGAATCGGGGGCAAACACCGGGGAGCTGTTTTTT.

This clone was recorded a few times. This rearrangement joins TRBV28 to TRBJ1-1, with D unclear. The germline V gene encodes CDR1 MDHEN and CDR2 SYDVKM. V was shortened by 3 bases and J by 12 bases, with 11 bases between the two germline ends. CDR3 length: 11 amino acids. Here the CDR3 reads CASSFEGTPFF. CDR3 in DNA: TGTGCCAGCAGTTTCGAAGGCACCCCTTTCTTT.

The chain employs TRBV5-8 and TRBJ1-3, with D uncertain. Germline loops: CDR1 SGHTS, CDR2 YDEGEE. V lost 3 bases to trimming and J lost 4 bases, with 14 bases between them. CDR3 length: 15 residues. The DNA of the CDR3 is TGTGCCAGCAGCTCTGCATTGTTTTTCGGAAACACCATATATTTT. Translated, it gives CASSSALFFGNTIYF.

This CDR3 is CASSSPPSTEDTQYF. DNA for the CDR3: TGCGCCAGCAGCTCCCCCCCATCGACCGAGGATACGCAGTATTTT. The chain has TRBV5-1 and TRBJ2-3; no reliable D call. The V end was cut by 3 bases, the J end by 6 bases, with 17 bases between. There are 15 residues in the CDR3. Germline loops: CDR1 SGHRS, CDR2 YFSETQ.

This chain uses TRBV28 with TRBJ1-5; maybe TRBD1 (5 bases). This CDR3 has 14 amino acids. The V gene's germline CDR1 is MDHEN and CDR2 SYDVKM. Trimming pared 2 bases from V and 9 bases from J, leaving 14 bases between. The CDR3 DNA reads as TGTGCCAGCAGTTTAAGGAATGGGGGTGGGCCCCAGCATTTT. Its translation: CASSLRNGGGPQHF.

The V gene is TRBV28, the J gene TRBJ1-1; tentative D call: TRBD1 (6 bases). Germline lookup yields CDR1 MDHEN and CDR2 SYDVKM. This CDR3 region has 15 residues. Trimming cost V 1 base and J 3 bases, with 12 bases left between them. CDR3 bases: TGTGCCAGCAGTTTATCGACTAGGGGGGACACTGAAGCTTTCTTT. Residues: CASSLSTRGDTEAFF.

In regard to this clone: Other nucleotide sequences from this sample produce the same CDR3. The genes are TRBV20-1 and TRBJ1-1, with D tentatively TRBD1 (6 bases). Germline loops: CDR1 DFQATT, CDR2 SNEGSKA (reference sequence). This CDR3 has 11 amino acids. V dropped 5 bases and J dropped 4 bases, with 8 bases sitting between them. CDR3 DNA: TGCAGTGCTGGCAGGGGCACTGAAGCTTTCTTT. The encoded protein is CSAGRGTEAFF.

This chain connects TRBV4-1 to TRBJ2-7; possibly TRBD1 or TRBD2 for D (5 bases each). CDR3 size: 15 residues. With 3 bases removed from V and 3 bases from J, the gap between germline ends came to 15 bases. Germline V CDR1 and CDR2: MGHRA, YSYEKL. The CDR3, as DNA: TGCGCCAGCAGCCAGATAGGTAGGGGAGACTACGAGCAGTACTTC. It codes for CASSQIGRGDYEQYF.

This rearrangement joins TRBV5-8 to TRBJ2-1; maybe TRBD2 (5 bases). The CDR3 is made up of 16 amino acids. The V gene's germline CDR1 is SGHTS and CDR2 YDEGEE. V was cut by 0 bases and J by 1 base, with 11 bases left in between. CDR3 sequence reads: CASSLGGSMSYNEQFF. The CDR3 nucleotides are TGTGCCAGCAGCTTGGGAGGGAGTATGTCCTACAATGAGCAGTTCTTC.

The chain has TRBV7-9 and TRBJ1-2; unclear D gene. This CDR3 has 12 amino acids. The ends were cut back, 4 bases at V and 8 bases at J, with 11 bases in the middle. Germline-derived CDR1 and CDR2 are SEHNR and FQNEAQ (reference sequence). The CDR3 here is CASSSTLLGYTF. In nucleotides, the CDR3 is TGTGCCAGCAGCTCAACCCTCTTAGGCTACACCTTC.

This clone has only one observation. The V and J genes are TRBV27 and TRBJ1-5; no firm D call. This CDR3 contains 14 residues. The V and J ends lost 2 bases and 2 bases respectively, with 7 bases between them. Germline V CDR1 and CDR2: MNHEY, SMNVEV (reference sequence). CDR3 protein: CASSLTLGNQPQHF. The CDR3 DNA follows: TGTGCCAGCAGTTTAACCTTGGGCAATCAGCCCCAGCATTTT.

The CDR3 sequence is CASSSGGTRTGELFF. CDR3 in DNA: TGTGCCAGCAGCTCGGGCGGGACACGGACCGGGGAGCTGTTTTTT. J is TRBJ2-2 and V is TRBV7-9, with D tentatively TRBD1 or TRBD2 (6 bases each). The V end lost 4 bases, the J end lost 5 bases, and 14 bases lay between the germline ends. The CDR3 contains 15 residues. Germline loops: CDR1 SEHNR, CDR2 FQNEAQ (reference sequence).

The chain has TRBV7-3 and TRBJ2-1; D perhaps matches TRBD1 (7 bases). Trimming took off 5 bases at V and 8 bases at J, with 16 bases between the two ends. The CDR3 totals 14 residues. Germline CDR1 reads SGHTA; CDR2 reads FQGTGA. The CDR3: CASSPGGTAHEQFF. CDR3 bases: TGTGCCAGCAGCCCGGGCGGGACAGCCCATGAGCAGTTCTTC.